These 7 T cell receptor beta chains originate from one sample sequenced in a study of blood T cell repertoires in COVID-19. Measured with immunoSEQ multiplex PCR; TCRdb has only the in-frame clones, and not every one. The table has over 300,000 clones, 80% to 90% seen once; the top ten hold around 2.2%. Sequencing used PBMCs or T cells enriched from blood (not recorded which). The receptors were gathered from a man younger than 40 who had recovered from COVID-19.

The chain recombines TRBV2 with TRBJ1-2, with TRBD1 identical over 8 bases. Germline CDR1 and CDR2: SNHLY and FYNNEI. Unmatched junction bases numbered 13, after V lost 5 bases and J lost 8 bases. The CDR3 runs 15 residues. CDR3 region: CASSLLGQGAEGYTF. The DNA for the CDR3 is TGTGCCAGCAGTCTACTTGGGCAGGGGGCTGAAGGCTACACCTTC. Drawing the rest from reference TRBV2 and TRBJ1-2, the complete variable domain is EPEVTQTPSHQVTQMGQEVILRCVPISNHLYFYWYRQILGQKVEFLVSFYNNEISEKSEIFDDQFSVERPDGSNFTLKIRSTKLEDSAMYFCASSLLGQGAEGYTFGSGTRLTVV.

The CDR3 DNA reads TGTGCCAGCAGCATCTGGACAGGGGGCACAGATACGCAGTATTTT. Protein sequence: CASSIWTGGTDTQYF. The genes are TRBV7-9 and TRBJ2-3; TRBD1 aligns across 9 bases. This CDR3 spans 15 amino acids. Looked up from germline, CDR1 is SEHNR and CDR2 is FQNEAQ (reference sequence). V shed 5 bases and J 1 base; nucleotides not matched to a gene: 4.

This clone came up many times. The V and J genes are TRBV3-1 (or the pseudogene TRBV3-2) and TRBJ1-3; D gene uncertain. Germline CDR1 is LGHDT and CDR2 is YNNKEL (reference sequence). Trimming removed 3 bases from V and 8 bases from J, with 5 bases in between. The CDR3 runs 11 residues. CDR3 amino acids: CASSQTHTIYF. In DNA form, the CDR3 reads TGTGCCAGCAGCCAGACTCACACCATATATTTT.

The sample holds one count of this clone. The V gene is TRBV3-1 (or the pseudogene TRBV3-2), the J gene TRBJ2-5, with 9 bases fitting TRBD1. Germline CDR1 LGHDT, CDR2 YNNKEL (reference sequence). This CDR3 has 14 amino acids. The J segment lost 2 bases and the V segment lost 4 bases, leaving 2 bases of the junction unmatched. CDR3: CASSRTGAQETQYF. The CDR3 nucleotides read TGTGCCAGCAGCCGGACAGGGGCTCAAGAGACCCAGTACTTC.

The rearrangement links TRBV19 to TRBJ2-1; 9 bases align to TRBD2. This CDR3 has 15 amino acids. V trimming: 5 bases; J trimming: 9 bases; junction bases outside the gene matches: 11. Germline V gene sequence: CDR1 LNHDA, CDR2 SQIVND (reference sequence). This chain's CDR3 is CASSALSSAGGEQFF. CDR3 nucleotides: TGTGCCAGTAGTGCCCTTTCTTCAGCGGGGGGTGAGCAGTTCTTC.

The chain has TRBV4-2 and TRBJ2-6, with D unresolved. The V and J ends lost 0 bases and 0 bases respectively, with 12 bases between them. Per germline, CDR1 LGHNA and CDR2 YNFKEQ. This CDR3 has 18 residues. CDR3 nucleotides: TGTGCCAGCAGCCAAGAGGGTACAGTTAGCTCTGGGGCCAACGTCCTGACTTTC. Translation gives CASSQEGTVSSGANVLTF.

The rearrangement uses TRBV6-4 and TRBJ1-1; D is unclear. CDR3 length equals 13 residues. V lost 5 bases and J 4 bases, leaving 11 bases between the germline ends. Germline loops: CDR1 MRHNA, CDR2 SNTAGT. The chain's CDR3 is CASSTSRGTEAFF. The CDR3 region has the DNA TGTGCCAGCAGTACCAGTAGAGGCACTGAAGCTTTCTTT.